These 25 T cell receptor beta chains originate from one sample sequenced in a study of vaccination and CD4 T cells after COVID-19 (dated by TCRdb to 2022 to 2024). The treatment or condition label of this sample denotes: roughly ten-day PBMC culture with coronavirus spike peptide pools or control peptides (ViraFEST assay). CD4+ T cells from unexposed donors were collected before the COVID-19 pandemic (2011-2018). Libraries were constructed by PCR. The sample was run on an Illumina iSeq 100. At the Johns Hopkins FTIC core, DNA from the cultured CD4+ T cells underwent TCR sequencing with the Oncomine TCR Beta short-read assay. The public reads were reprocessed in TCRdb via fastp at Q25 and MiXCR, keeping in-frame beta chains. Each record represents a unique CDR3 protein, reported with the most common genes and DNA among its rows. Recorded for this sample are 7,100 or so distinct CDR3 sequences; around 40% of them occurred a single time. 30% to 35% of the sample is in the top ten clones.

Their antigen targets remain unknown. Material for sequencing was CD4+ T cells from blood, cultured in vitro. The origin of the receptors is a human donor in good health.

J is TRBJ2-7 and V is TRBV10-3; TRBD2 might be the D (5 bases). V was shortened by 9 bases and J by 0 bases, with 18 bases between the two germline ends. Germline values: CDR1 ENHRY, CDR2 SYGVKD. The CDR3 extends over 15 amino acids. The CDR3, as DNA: TGTGCCATGAGGGTCGATGTGGGAGACTCCTACGAGCAGTACTTC. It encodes CAMRVDVGDSYEQYF.

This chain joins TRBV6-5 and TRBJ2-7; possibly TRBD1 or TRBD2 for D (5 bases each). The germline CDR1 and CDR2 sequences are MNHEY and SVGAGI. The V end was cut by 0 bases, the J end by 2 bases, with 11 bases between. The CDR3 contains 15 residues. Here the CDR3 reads CASSYSGTETYEQYF. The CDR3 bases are TGTGCCAGCAGTTACTCTGGGACCGAGACCTACGAGCAGTACTTC.

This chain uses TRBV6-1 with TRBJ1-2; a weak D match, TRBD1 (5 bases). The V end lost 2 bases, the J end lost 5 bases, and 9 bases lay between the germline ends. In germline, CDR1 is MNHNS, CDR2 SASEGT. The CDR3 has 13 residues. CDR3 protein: CASSEPGWYGYTF. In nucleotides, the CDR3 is TGTGCCAGCAGTGAACCAGGGTGGTATGGCTACACCTTC.

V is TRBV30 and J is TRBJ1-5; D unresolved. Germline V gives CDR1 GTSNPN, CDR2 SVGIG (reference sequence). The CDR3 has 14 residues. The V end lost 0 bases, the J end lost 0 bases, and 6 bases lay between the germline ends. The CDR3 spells CAWSVGYSNQPQHF. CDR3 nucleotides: TGTGCCTGGAGTGTTGGCTATAGCAATCAGCCCCAGCATTTT. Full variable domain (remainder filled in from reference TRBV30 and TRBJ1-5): SQTIHQWPATLVQPVGSPLSLECTVEGTSNPNLYWYRQAAGRGLQLLFYSVGIGQISSEVPQNLSASRPQDRQFILSSKKLLLSDSGFYLCAWSVGYSNQPQHFGDGTRLSIL.

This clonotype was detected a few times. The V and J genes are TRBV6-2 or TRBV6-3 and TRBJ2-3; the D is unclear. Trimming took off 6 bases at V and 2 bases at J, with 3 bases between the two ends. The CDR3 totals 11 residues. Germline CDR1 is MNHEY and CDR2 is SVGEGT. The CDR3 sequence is CASSHTDTQYF. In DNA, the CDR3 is TGTGCCAGCAGCCACACAGATACGCAGTATTTT.

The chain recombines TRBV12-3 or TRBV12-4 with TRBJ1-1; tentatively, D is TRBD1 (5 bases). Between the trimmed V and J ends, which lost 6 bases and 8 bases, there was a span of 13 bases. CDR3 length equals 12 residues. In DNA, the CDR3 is TGTGCCAGCAGGGGACCGTCTATAGAAGCTTTCTTT. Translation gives CASRGPSIEAFF.

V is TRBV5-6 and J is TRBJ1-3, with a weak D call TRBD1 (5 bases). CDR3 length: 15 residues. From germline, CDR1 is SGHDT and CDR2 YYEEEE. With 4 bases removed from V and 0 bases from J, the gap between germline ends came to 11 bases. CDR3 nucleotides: TGTGCCAGCAGCGAGGGGCCCCACTCTGGAAACACCATATATTTT. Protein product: CASSEGPHSGNTIYF.

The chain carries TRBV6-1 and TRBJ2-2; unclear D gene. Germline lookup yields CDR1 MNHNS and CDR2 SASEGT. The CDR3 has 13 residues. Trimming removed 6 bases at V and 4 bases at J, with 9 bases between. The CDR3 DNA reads TGTGCCAGCAGAGCTCAGCCCACCGGGGAGCTGTTTTTT. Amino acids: CASRAQPTGELFF.

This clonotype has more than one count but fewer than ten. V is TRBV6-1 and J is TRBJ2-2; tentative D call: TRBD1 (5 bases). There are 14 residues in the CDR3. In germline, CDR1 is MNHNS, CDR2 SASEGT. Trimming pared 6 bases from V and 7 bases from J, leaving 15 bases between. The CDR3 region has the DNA TGTGCCAGCAGCCTACAGGCAGGTCGCGGGGAGCTGTTTTTT. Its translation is CASSLQAGRGELFF.

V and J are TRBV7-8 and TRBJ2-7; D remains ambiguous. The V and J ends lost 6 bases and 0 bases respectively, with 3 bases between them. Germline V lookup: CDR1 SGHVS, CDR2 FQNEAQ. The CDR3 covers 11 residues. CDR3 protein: CASSLSYEQYF. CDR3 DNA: TGTGCCAGCAGTCTCTCCTACGAGCAGTACTTC.

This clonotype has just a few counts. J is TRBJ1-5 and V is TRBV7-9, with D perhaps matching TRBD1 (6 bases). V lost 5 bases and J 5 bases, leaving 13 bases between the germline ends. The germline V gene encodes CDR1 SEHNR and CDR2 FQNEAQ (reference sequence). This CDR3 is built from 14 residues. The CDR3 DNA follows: TGTGCCAGCAGCCATTTGACAGGCGATCAGCCCCAGCATTTT. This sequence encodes CASSHLTGDQPQHF. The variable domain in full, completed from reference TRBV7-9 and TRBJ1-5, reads DTGVSQNPRHKITKRGQNVTFRCDPISEHNRLYWYRQTLGQGPEFLTYFQNEAQLEKSRLLSDRFSAERPKGSFSTLEIQRTEQGDSAMYLCASSHLTGDQPQHFGDGTRLSIL.

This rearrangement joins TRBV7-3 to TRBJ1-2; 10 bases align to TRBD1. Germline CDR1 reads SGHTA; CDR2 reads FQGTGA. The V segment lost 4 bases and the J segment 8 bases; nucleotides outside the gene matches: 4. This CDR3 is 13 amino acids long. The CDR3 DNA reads TGTGCCAGCAGCTCGGGACAGGGGTTAGGCTACACCTTC. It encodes CASSSGQGLGYTF.

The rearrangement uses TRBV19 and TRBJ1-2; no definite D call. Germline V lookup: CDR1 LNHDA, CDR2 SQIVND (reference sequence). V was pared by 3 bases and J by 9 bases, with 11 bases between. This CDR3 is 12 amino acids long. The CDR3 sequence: CASSMRRIRYTF. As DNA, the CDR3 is TGTGCCAGTAGTATGAGGCGTATTCGCTACACCTTC.

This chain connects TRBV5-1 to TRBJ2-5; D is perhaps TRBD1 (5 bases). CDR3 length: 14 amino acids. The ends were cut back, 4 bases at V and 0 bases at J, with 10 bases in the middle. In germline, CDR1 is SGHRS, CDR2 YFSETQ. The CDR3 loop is CASSTQGYQETQYF. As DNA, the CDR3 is TGCGCCAGCAGCACCCAGGGTTACCAAGAGACCCAGTACTTC.

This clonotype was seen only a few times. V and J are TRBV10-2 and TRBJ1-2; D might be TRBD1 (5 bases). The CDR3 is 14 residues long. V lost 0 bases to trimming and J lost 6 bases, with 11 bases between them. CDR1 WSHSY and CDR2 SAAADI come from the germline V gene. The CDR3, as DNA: TGCGCCAGCAGTGAGTCGGCAGGGATAAATGGCTACACCTTC. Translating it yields CASSESAGINGYTF.

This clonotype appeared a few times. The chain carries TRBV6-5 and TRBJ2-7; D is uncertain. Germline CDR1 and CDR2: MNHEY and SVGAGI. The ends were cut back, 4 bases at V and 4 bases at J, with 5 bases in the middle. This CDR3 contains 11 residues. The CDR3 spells CASSSRYEQYF. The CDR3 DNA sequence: TGTGCCAGCAGTTCTAGGTACGAGCAGTACTTC.

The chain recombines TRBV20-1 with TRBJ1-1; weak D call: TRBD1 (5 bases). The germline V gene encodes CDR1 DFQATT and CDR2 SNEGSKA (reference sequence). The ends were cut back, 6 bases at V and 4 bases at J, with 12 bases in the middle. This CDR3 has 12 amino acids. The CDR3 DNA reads TGCAGTGCCGGGGGGGAGGGCACTGAAGCTTTCTTT. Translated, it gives CSAGGEGTEAFF.

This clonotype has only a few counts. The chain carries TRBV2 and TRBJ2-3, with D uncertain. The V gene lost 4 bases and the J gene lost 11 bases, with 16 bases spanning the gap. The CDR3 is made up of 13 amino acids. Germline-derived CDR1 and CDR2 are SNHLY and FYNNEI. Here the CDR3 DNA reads TGTGCCAGCAGTGCGTCCACCCAAGGTGGGCAGTATTTT. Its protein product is CASSASTQGGQYF.

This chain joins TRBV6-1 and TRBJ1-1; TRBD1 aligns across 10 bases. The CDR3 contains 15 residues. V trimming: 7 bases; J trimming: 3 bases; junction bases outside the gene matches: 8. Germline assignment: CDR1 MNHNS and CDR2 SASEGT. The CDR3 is CASTPDRGLYTEAFF. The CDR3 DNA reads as TGTGCCAGCACTCCCGACAGGGGGCTTTACACTGAAGCTTTCTTT.

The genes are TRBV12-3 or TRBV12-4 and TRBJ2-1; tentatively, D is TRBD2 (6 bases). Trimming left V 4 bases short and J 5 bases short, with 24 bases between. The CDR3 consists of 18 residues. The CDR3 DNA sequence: TGTGCCAGCAGTTCCCCCCTCGGGGCGGGGCTTTTGGACAATGAGCAGTTCTTC. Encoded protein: CASSSPLGAGLLDNEQFF.

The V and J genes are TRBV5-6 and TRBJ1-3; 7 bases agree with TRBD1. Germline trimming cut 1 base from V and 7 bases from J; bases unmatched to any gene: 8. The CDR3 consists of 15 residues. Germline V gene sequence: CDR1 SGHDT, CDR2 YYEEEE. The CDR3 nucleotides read TGTGCCAGCAGCTTGTTAACAGGGGCAGGGAACACCATATATTTT. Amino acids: CASSLLTGAGNTIYF.

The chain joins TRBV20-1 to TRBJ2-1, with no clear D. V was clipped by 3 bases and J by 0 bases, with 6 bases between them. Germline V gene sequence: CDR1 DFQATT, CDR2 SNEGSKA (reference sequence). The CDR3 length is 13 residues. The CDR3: CSARESSYNEQFF. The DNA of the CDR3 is TGCAGTGCTAGGGAGAGCTCCTACAATGAGCAGTTCTTC.

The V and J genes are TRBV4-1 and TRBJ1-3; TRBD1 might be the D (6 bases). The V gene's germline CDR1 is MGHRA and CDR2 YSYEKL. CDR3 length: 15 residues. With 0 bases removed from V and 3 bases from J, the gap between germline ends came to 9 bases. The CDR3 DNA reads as TGCGCCAGCAGCCAAGAGTGGGGGCTTGGAAACACCATATATTTT. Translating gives CASSQEWGLGNTIYF.

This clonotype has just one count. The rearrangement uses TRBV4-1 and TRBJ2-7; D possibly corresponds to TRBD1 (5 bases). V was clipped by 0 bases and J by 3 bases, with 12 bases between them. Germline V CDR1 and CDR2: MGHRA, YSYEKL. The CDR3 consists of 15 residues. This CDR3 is CASSQDNQGRYEQYF. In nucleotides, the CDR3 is TGCGCCAGCAGCCAAGACAATCAGGGTCGCTACGAGCAGTACTTC.

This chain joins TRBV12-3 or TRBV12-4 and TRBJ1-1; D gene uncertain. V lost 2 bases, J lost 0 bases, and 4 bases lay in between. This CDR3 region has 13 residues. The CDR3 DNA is TGTGCCAGCAGTTTACAGGTGAACACTGAAGCTTTCTTT. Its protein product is CASSLQVNTEAFF.